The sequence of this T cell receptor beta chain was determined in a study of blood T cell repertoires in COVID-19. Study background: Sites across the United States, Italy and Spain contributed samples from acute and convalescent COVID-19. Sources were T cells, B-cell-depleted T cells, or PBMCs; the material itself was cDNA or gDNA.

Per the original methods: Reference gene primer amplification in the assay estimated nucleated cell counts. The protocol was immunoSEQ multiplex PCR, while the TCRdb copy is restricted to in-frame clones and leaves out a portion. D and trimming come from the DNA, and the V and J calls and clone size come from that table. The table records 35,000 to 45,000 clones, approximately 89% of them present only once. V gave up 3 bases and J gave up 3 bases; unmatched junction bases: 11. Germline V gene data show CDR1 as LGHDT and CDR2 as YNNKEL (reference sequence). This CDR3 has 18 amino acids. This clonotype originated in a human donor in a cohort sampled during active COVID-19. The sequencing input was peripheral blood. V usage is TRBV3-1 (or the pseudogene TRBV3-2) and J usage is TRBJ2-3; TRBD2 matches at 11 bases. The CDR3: CASSHLSLAGGPTDTQYF. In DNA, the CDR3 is TGTGCCAGCAGCCATCTTTCTTTAGCGGGAGGGCCTACAGATACGCAGTATTTT.